This entry lists 11 T cell receptor beta chains sequenced from one sample in a study of CD8 T cells in Susac syndrome. RNA in amounts of roughly 0.5 to 1 ug was reverse transcribed with random hexamers. TCRdb used MiXCR to reprocess the immunoSEQ multiplex PCR reads, holding one entry per CDR3 protein. Of around 140,000 distinct CDR3 sequences in the sample, 75% to 90% are singletons; the top ten hold roughly 0.53%. Sequencing was performed on CD8+ T cells from PBMCs. These receptors were collected from a human donor with multiple sclerosis.

This chain joins TRBV19 and TRBJ2-4; 9 nucleotides match TRBD2. Looked up from germline, CDR1 is LNHDA and CDR2 is SQIVND (reference sequence). V shed 3 bases, J shed 8 bases, and the junction held 8 bases outside the gene matches. This CDR3 is 15 amino acids long. The CDR3 coding sequence is TGTGCCAGTAGTATGGGGGGACTAGCTTTGCACATTCAGTACTTC. It specifies CASSMGGLALHIQYF.

This chain joins TRBV12-3 or TRBV12-4 and TRBJ2-1, with D hard to call. The V and J ends lost 6 bases and 7 bases respectively, with 13 bases between them. The CDR3 consists of 13 residues. CDR3 in amino acids: CASSPDIRNEQFF. In nucleotides, the CDR3 is TGTGCCAGCAGCCCCGACATCAGGAATGAGCAGTTCTTC.

V and J are TRBV19 and TRBJ1-2, with TRBD1 identical over 8 bases. Germline V gene sequence: CDR1 LNHDA, CDR2 SQIVND (reference sequence). Germline trimming cut 3 bases from V and 4 bases from J; bases unmatched to any gene: 10. There are 16 residues in the CDR3. Here the CDR3 reads CASSIMPQGDAYGYTF. As DNA, the CDR3 is TGTGCCAGTAGTATTATGCCACAGGGGGACGCCTATGGCTACACCTTC.

This clonotype was observed a handful of times. The chain links TRBV6-5 to TRBJ1-2; unclear D gene. Germline CDR1 is MNHEY and CDR2 is SVGAGI. Trimming left V 0 bases short and J 1 base short, with 3 bases between. The CDR3 runs to 13 residues. CDR3 sequence: CASSYSRNYGYTF. The CDR3 bases are TGTGCCAGCAGTTACTCTCGTAACTATGGCTACACCTTC.

This clonotype was counted once. The chain uses TRBV27 and TRBJ2-3, with D possibly TRBD2 on 5 matching bases. Germline-derived CDR1 and CDR2 are MNHEY and SMNVEV (reference sequence). CDR3 length: 17 residues. V dropped 10 bases and J dropped 4 bases, with 27 bases sitting between them. The chain's CDR3 is CATQFIPPRGRPDTQYF. For the CDR3, the DNA is TGTGCCACCCAGTTTATACCCCCAAGAGGGAGACCAGATACGCAGTATTTT.

This clonotype was detected only a few times. CDR3 amino acids: CASSSGQGELFF. The CDR3, as DNA: TGTGCCAGCAGTTCAGGGCAGGGGGAACTGTTTTTT. The chain combines TRBV12-3 or TRBV12-4 with TRBJ1-4, with 7 bases fitting TRBD1. The CDR3 is 12 amino acids. The junction had 5 bases not matched to a gene; V was cut back by 4 bases and J by 12 bases.

The chain has TRBV7-9 and TRBJ1-1; D is uncertain. The germline V gene has CDR1 SEHNR and CDR2 FQNEAQ (reference sequence). Trimming removed 5 bases at V and 0 bases at J, with 7 bases between. This CDR3 region has 13 residues. This CDR3 is CASSPRLNTEAFF. Here the CDR3 DNA reads TGTGCCAGCAGCCCCAGACTGAACACTGAAGCTTTCTTT.

The rearrangement links TRBV27 to TRBJ2-7; TRBD1 agrees at 9 bases. The germline V gene has CDR1 MNHEY and CDR2 SMNVEV (reference sequence). CDR3 length: 16 residues. V lost 0 bases and J lost 5; bases outside the gene matches: 8. As DNA, the CDR3 is TGTGCCAGCAGTTTATCCTCCGGGACAGGGAAACACGAGCAGTACTTC. This encodes CASSLSSGTGKHEQYF.

J is TRBJ1-1 and V is TRBV7-9; D is perhaps TRBD1 (6 bases). Trimming removed 1 base at V and 1 base at J, with 13 bases between. The germline V gene has CDR1 SEHNR and CDR2 FQNEAQ (reference sequence). This CDR3 has 16 amino acids. The CDR3 region is CASSLGRKGENTEAFF. The CDR3 DNA follows: TGTGCCAGCAGCTTAGGCAGGAAGGGGGAGAACACTGAAGCTTTCTTT.

The chain carries TRBV4-1 and TRBJ1-5, with a possible D match to TRBD1 (5 bases). In germline, CDR1 is MGHRA, CDR2 YSYEKL. This CDR3 is built from 16 residues. The ends were cut back, 3 bases at V and 5 bases at J, with 17 bases in the middle. CDR3 DNA: TGCGCCAGCAGCCAGATGGACATGGAAGTGGATCAGCCCCAGCATTTT. This gives the protein CASSQMDMEVDQPQHF.

The rearrangement links TRBV27 to TRBJ2-7, with a tentative D call TRBD2 (7 bases). From germline, CDR1 is MNHEY and CDR2 SMNVEV (reference sequence). Deletions cut 2 bases from V and 3 bases from J, with 14 bases between. The CDR3 extends over 15 amino acids. The CDR3 protein is CASSLAGAHDYEQYF. The CDR3, as DNA: TGTGCCAGCAGTTTAGCGGGGGCCCACGACTACGAGCAGTACTTC.